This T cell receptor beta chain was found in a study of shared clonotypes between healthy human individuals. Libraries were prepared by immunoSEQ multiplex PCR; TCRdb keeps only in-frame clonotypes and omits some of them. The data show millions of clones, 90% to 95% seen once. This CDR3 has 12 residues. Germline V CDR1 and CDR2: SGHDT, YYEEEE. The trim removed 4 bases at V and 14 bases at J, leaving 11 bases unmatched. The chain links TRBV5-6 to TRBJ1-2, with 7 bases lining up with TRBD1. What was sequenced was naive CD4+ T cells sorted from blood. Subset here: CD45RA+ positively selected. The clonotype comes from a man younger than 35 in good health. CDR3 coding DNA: TGTGCCAGCAGCCTAAAAGACAGGGCAAAAACCTTC. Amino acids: CASSLKDRAKTF.